This passage covers 18 T cell receptor beta chains from one sample sequenced in a study of T cells in Graves' hyperthyroidism and ophthalmopathy. TCR beta CDR3 regions were amplified from RNA transcripts. The HTBI set primed first-round TCR CDR3 RT-PCR. Each CDR3 protein is one row after TCRdb ran MiXCR on the multiplex PCR reads. There are hundreds of thousands of distinct CDR3 sequences in the sample; 20% to 25% occur only once, and more than 30% lies in the top ten. The material sequenced was blood. These receptors all stem from a man aged 25-40 years with Graves' ophthalmopathy.

The V and J genes are TRBV4-3 and TRBJ2-7, with D maybe TRBD1 (6 bases). V lost 0 bases, J lost 0 bases, and 15 bases lay in between. There are 17 residues in the CDR3. Germline lookup yields CDR1 LGHNA and CDR2 YSLEER. CDR3 amino acids: CASSQDFPGASSYEQYF. The CDR3 nucleotides read TGCGCCAGCAGCCAAGATTTTCCAGGGGCGAGCTCCTACGAGCAGTACTTC.

There are many counts of this clonotype. The chain couples TRBV7-6 to TRBJ2-1, with D possibly being TRBD1 or TRBD2 (5 bases each). The germline V gene has CDR1 SGHVS and CDR2 FNYEAQ. The germline V and J ends were trimmed by 0 bases and 7 bases, with 16 bases remaining between them. The CDR3 consists of 16 residues. The CDR3 region is CASSLAWGRVVNEQFF. CDR3 DNA: TGTGCCAGCAGCTTAGCCTGGGGACGGGTAGTGAATGAGCAGTTCTTC.

V is TRBV5-6 and J is TRBJ2-2; no clear D. This CDR3 is 15 amino acids long. CDR1 and CDR2 (germline): SGHDT, YYEEEE. The germline V and J ends were trimmed by 4 bases and 1 base, with 11 bases remaining between them. This CDR3 reads CASSLPVGNTGELFF. Here the CDR3 DNA reads TGTGCCAGCAGCCTCCCGGTAGGGAACACCGGGGAGCTGTTTTTT.

This clonotype was detected many times. The rearrangement links TRBV20-1 to TRBJ2-1; TRBD2 matches 9 bases. Germline loops: CDR1 DFQATT, CDR2 SNEGSKA (reference sequence). J was trimmed by 4 bases and V by 5 bases; bases with no gene match: 6. This CDR3 contains 14 residues. CDR3 in amino acids: CSALAGVGYNEQFF. As DNA, the CDR3 is TGCAGTGCTTTAGCGGGAGTGGGATACAATGAGCAGTTCTTC.

V is TRBV6-1 and J is TRBJ2-7; TRBD2 aligns across 11 bases. The CDR3 contains 14 residues. V trimming: 10 bases; J trimming: 2 bases; junction bases outside the gene matches: 7. The germline V gene has CDR1 MNHNS and CDR2 SASEGT. In nucleotides, the CDR3 is TGTGCCACCGCCGGGACTAGCGGACCCTACGAGCAGTACTTC. Amino acid sequence: CATAGTSGPYEQYF.

This clonotype has at least ten counts. The rearrangement uses TRBV5-1 and TRBJ1-1, with D tentatively TRBD1 (5 bases). Trimming took 4 bases from V and 1 from J, leaving 11 bases between them. The CDR3 has 14 residues. Germline-derived CDR1 and CDR2 are SGHRS and YFSETQ. The CDR3 sequence is CASSVHGANTEAFF. CDR3 DNA sequence: TGCGCCAGCAGCGTTCACGGGGCGAACACTGAAGCTTTCTTT.

This clonotype showed up many times. The chain carries TRBV30 and TRBJ2-2; D possibly corresponds to TRBD2 (5 bases). The length of the CDR3 is 13 residues. Trimming pared 0 bases from V and 6 bases from J, leaving 8 bases between. Germline V gene sequence: CDR1 GTSNPN, CDR2 SVGIG (reference sequence). CDR3 DNA sequence: TGTGCCTGGAGTGTAGGAGGCCCCGGGGAGCTGTTTTTT. This encodes CAWSVGGPGELFF. Together with reference TRBV30 and TRBJ2-2, the CDR3 gives the full variable domain: SQTIHQWPATLVQPVGSPLSLECTVEGTSNPNLYWYRQAAGRGLQLLFYSVGIGQISSEVPQNLSASRPQDRQFILSSKKLLLSDSGFYLCAWSVGGPGELFFGEGSRLTVL.

V is TRBV27 and J is TRBJ2-4; 9 bases agree with TRBD2. In germline, CDR1 is MNHEY, CDR2 SMNVEV (reference sequence). J gave up 0 bases and V 6 bases, and 9 bases lay outside the gene matches. CDR3 length: 17 amino acids. The CDR3 nucleotides are TGTGCCAGCAGGCAACTAGGGCGGGGGGGAGCCAAAAACATTCAGTACTTC. Translating it yields CASRQLGRGGAKNIQYF.

This clonotype was observed many times. The chain combines TRBV13 with TRBJ2-7; either TRBD1 or TRBD2 may supply D (5 bases each). This CDR3 is built from 14 residues. Trimming took 5 bases from V and 6 from J, leaving 17 bases between them. The germline V gene has CDR1 PRHDT and CDR2 FYEKMQ (reference sequence). CDR3 sequence (DNA): TGTGCCAGCAGCGTGTTTGGGGGAAGACTCGAGCAGTACTTC. Its translation: CASSVFGGRLEQYF.

The DNA of the CDR3 is TGCAGTGCTGGCGAGGACTTGAACTACGAGCAGTACTTC. Translating gives CSAGEDLNYEQYF. The rearrangement uses TRBV20-1 and TRBJ2-7; tentatively, D is TRBD2 (5 bases). The V end lost 5 bases, the J end lost 3 bases, and 14 bases lay between the germline ends. Germline V CDR1 and CDR2: DFQATT, SNEGSKA (reference sequence). The CDR3 runs 13 residues.

This clonotype is deemed medium-sized. The chain recombines TRBV2 with TRBJ1-1, with D hard to call. The length of the CDR3 is 13 residues. The V gene lost 2 bases and the J gene lost 1 base, with 5 bases spanning the gap. Germline V gene data show CDR1 as SNHLY and CDR2 as FYNNEI. CDR3 sequence: CASSELENTEAFF. Written as DNA, the CDR3 is TGTGCCAGCAGTGAACTGGAGAACACTGAAGCTTTCTTT.

A note on this clonotype: One junction end disagrees with the germline gene, perhaps due to a read error. The CDR3 nucleotides read TGTGCCAGCAGTCAAGAGAGATGGCGCTCAAATACGCAGTATTTT. Protein product: CASSQERWRSNTQYF. The chain has TRBV3-1 and TRBJ2-3; D is undetermined. The CDR3 covers 15 residues. The germline CDR1 and CDR2 sequences are LGHDT and YNNKEL (reference sequence).

Written as DNA, the CDR3 is TGTGCCAGCAGAGACGGGCAGGGCAGCTCTGGGGCCAACGTCCTGACTTTC. This codes for CASRDGQGSSGANVLTF. This chain uses TRBV28 with TRBJ2-6, with TRBD1 as a possible D gene (5 bases). The V gene's germline CDR1 is MDHEN and CDR2 SYDVKM. Trimming cost V 6 bases and J 0 bases, with 15 bases left between them. The CDR3 runs 17 residues.

This clonotype was seen a few times. The rearrangement uses TRBV5-6 and TRBJ1-1; TRBD1 matches at 9 bases. This CDR3 is built from 16 residues. V shed 0 bases, J shed 5 bases, and the junction held 8 bases outside the gene matches. CDR1 and CDR2 (germline): SGHDT, YYEEEE. CDR3 loop: CASSLGVGQGRTEAFF. For the CDR3, the DNA is TGTGCCAGCAGCTTGGGTGTAGGACAGGGGAGAACTGAAGCTTTCTTT.

The sample holds a few counts of this clonotype. The chain employs TRBV20-1 and TRBJ2-1; 9 bases line up with TRBD2. CDR3 size: 17 residues. Trimming cost V 3 bases and J 4 bases; bases outside gene matches: 13. Per the germline V gene, CDR1 is DFQATT and CDR2 is SNEGSKA (reference sequence). This CDR3 is CSARGSGRGLSYNEQFF. The CDR3 DNA reads TGCAGTGCTAGGGGTAGCGGGAGAGGTTTGTCGTACAATGAGCAGTTCTTC.

This clonotype was seen only a few times. The chain is built from TRBV4-2 and TRBJ2-7, with D uncertain. V lost 1 base and J lost 3, with 13 bases in between. CDR3 length: 15 amino acids. Germline V gene sequence: CDR1 LGHNA, CDR2 YNFKEQ. In DNA form, the CDR3 reads TGTGCCAGCAGCCAAGTTTCCGACTCTAGCTACGAGCAGTACTTC. It specifies CASSQVSDSSYEQYF.

The genes are TRBV30 and TRBJ2-5; weak D call: TRBD2 (5 bases). This CDR3 has 12 residues. Germline CDR1 reads GTSNPN; CDR2 reads SVGIG (reference sequence). Trimming took off 8 bases at V and 3 bases at J, with 13 bases between the two ends. The CDR3 DNA reads as TGTGCCCTCAGTCCGGGAAAAGAGACCCAGTACTTC. It is translated as CALSPGKETQYF.

The chain uses TRBV5-6 and TRBJ1-1; 8 bases are shared with TRBD1. The V gene end was trimmed by 4 bases and the J gene end by 4 bases; junction bases not matched to a gene: 6. The CDR3 sequence is 14 residues long. CDR1 is SGHDT, CDR2 YYEEEE, per germline. CDR3 in DNA: TGTGCCAGCAGCCTACAGGGGGACAGCACTGAAGCTTTCTTT. Amino acid sequence: CASSLQGDSTEAFF.